The clone carrying this T cell receptor beta chain showed up just a few times. What it binds is not known. Germline V gives CDR1 LNHDA, CDR2 SQIVND (reference sequence). The CDR3 covers 13 residues. V lost 6 bases, J lost 1 base, and 9 bases lay in between. The data stem from a study of cytomegalovirus exposure and HLA in healthy donors. Study observations and caveats: A later analysis found TCR association rates differed by HLA locus, highest for DRB1 and lowest for HLA-C. The sole available immune exposure information was CMV serostatus. CMV antigen specificity was confirmed in vitro for three CMV-associated chains.

Both 60 Vbeta primers and 13 Jbeta primers went into the PCR. The data were produced by immunoSEQ multiplex PCR, yet TCRdb's version contains in-frame clones alone and is incomplete. The repertoire holds 130,000 to 150,000 clones, roughly 73% seen once, with 1.6% in the top ten. V gene TRBV19 combines with J gene TRBJ1-1; no reliable D call. This TCR was sampled from a woman in her late teens or twenties in good health and CMV-seronegative. Material: PBMCs. CDR3: CASREQQNTEAFF. The CDR3 DNA reads as TGTGCCAGTAGGGAACAGCAGAACACTGAAGCTTTCTTT.